What follows are 10 T cell receptor beta chains derived from one specimen sequenced in a study of cytomegalovirus exposure and HLA in healthy donors. The PCR had 60 Vbeta and 13 Jbeta primers. Sequencing was performed with immunoSEQ multiplex PCR; in TCRdb, only in-frame clones are kept and a portion is missing. The sample carries more than 80,000 clones, roughly 80% recorded once. Sequences were obtained from PBMCs. The receptors stem from a girl aged 2-15 years in good health and CMV-seropositive.

The chain uses TRBV7-9 and TRBJ2-7; the match to TRBD1 covers 9 bases. Germline assignment: CDR1 SEHNR and CDR2 FQNEAQ (reference sequence). The CDR3 consists of 15 residues. The ends lost 4 bases at V and 6 bases at J; junction bases unmatched: 10. CDR3 bases: TGTGCCAGCAGCTCCCGGGACAGGGTACGGCGCGAGCAGTACTTC. It encodes CASSSRDRVRREQYF. The full variable domain, completed using reference TRBV7-9 and TRBJ2-7, is DTGVSQNPRHKITKRGQNVTFRCDPISEHNRLYWYRQTLGQGPEFLTYFQNEAQLEKSRLLSDRFSAERPKGSFSTLEIQRTEQGDSAMYLCASSSRDRVRREQYFGPGTRLTVT.

The chain couples TRBV6-5 to TRBJ1-1; perhaps TRBD1 as D (5 bases). V was shortened by 5 bases and J by 11 bases, with 18 bases between the two germline ends. Looked up from germline, CDR1 is MNHEY and CDR2 is SVGAGI. The CDR3 is 13 residues long. In DNA, the CDR3 is TGTGCCAGCAGTGAAATTAAAGGGGTCTGGGCTTTCTTT. It yields the protein CASSEIKGVWAFF.

This clone was counted only a few times. This sequence joins TRBV5-1 and TRBJ2-1, with D possibly TRBD2 on 6 matching bases. Germline V CDR1 and CDR2: SGHRS, YFSETQ. The CDR3 is 13 amino acids. Trimming took off 7 bases at V and 10 bases at J, with 18 bases between the two ends. The CDR3 sequence is CASHSGLAIEQFF. CDR3 sequence (DNA): TGCGCCAGCCACTCGGGTCTAGCGATAGAGCAGTTCTTC. Full variable domain (outside the CDR3, taken from reference TRBV5-1 and TRBJ2-1): KAGVTQTPRYLIKTRGQQVTLSCSPISGHRSVSWYQQTPGQGLQFLFEYFSETQRNKGNFPGRFSGRQFSNSRSEMNVSTLELGDSALYLCASHSGLAIEQFFGPGTRLTVL.

V gene TRBV27 combines with J gene TRBJ1-2; 9 bases line up with TRBD1. Germline CDR1 and CDR2: MNHEY and SMNVEV (reference sequence). The CDR3 runs 15 residues. The J segment lost 4 bases and the V segment lost 5 bases, leaving 8 bases of the junction unmatched. This CDR3 reads CASSPGTGMGYGYTF. For the CDR3, the DNA is TGTGCCAGCAGTCCCGGGACAGGGATGGGCTATGGCTACACCTTC.

The J gene is TRBJ1-1, the V gene TRBV19, with 7 bases fitting TRBD1. This CDR3 contains 13 residues. The ends lost 1 base at V and 7 bases at J; junction bases unmatched: 3. The germline V gene encodes CDR1 LNHDA and CDR2 SQIVND (reference sequence). The CDR3 sequence is CASSIGGQIEAFF. In DNA form, the CDR3 reads TGTGCCAGTAGTATAGGGGGACAGATTGAAGCTTTCTTT. Variable domain in full (rest from reference TRBV19 and TRBJ1-1): DGGITQSPKYLFRKEGQNVTLSCEQNLNHDAMYWYRQDPGQGLRLIYYSQIVNDFQKGDIAEGYSVSREKKESFPLTVTSAQKNPTAFYLCASSIGGQIEAFFGQGTRLTVV.

The rearrangement links TRBV2 to TRBJ2-5; 7 nucleotides agree with TRBD2. Germline values: CDR1 SNHLY, CDR2 FYNNEI. The CDR3 contains 18 residues. With 3 bases clipped from V and 5 bases from J, the junction kept 18 bases outside the gene matches. This CDR3 reads CASSDGAGAAQKWETQYF. The DNA of the CDR3 is TGTGCCAGCAGTGACGGCGCGGGAGCGGCCCAAAAATGGGAGACCCAGTACTTC.

This rearrangement joins TRBV9 to TRBJ1-2; no clear D. The CDR3 is made up of 15 amino acids. The V gene's germline CDR1 is SGDLS and CDR2 YYNGEE. The germline V and J ends were trimmed by 2 bases and 0 bases, with 11 bases remaining between them. CDR3 region: CASSVSDTTNYGYTF. CDR3 coding DNA: TGTGCCAGCAGCGTGTCAGACACAACTAACTATGGCTACACCTTC.

The J gene is TRBJ1-1, the V gene TRBV4-1, with 7 nucleotides matching TRBD1. There are 16 residues in the CDR3. The ends lost 2 bases at V and 0 bases at J; junction bases unmatched: 6. Germline CDR1 MGHRA, CDR2 YSYEKL. The CDR3, as DNA: TGCGCCAGCAGCCAAAGGGGGACAGACATGAACACTGAAGCTTTCTTT. Encoded protein: CASSQRGTDMNTEAFF.

Of note for this clone: The sample carries other DNA sequences with the same CDR3. The V call is TRBV28, the J call TRBJ1-1, with 7 bases fitting TRBD1. The CDR3 covers 13 residues. Unmatched junction bases numbered 5, after V lost 6 bases and J lost 4 bases. Looked up from germline, CDR1 is MDHEN and CDR2 is SYDVKM. This CDR3 reads CASSPGGGTEAFF. CDR3 DNA: TGTGCCAGCAGCCCAGGGGGTGGCACTGAAGCTTTCTTT.

The rearrangement uses TRBV4-3 and TRBJ1-6, with 7 bases fitting TRBD1. This CDR3 has 17 residues. CDR1 LGHNA and CDR2 YSLEER come from the germline V gene. Trimming took 0 bases from V and 9 from J; bases not matched to a gene: 11. The CDR3 coding sequence is TGCGCCAGCAGCCAAGATCGCTGGAGACAGGGTTTTTCACCCCTCCACTTT. Translation: CASSQDRWRQGFSPLHF.